Following are 20 T cell receptor beta chains from one sample sequenced in a study of tissue T cells after allogeneic stem cell transplantation (dated by TCRdb to between 2020 and 2023). The sample's time point, from its label and the paper: mouse harvest day 14 after allogeneic transplant. Each mouse graft, delivered by tail vein injection, combined 10^6 splenic CD5+ T cells with 10^7 T-cell-depleted bone marrow cells. The receptor library was made with the immunoSEQ multiplex PCR assay. As stored in TCRdb, this immuneACCESS dataset retains in-frame rearrangements with V and J assigned. A fraction of the clones does not appear; measured against another copy, unresolved V genes explain less than half of the discrepancy, and the remainder lacks a known reason. The sample records roughly 5,000 clones, 45% of which are singletons. 13% to 15% of the sample lies in the top ten. The sample comprised gut tissue. The receptor set was obtained from a female BALB/c mouse given C57BL/6 T cells with graft-versus-host disease after an allogeneic hematopoietic cell transplant.

The sample holds a few counts of this clone. Gene names are the mouse ones. The DNA read from the CDR3 is TGTGCCAGCAGTCTTAGGGACAGGGGGCATGAACAGTAC. Protein: CASSLRDRGHEQY. The whole CDR3 protein is CASSLRDRGHEQYF. The chain combines TRBV26 with TRBJ2-7; 12 bases match TRBD1. Sequencing ends 1 residue short of the CDR3 end; the germline J gene provides the rest. CDR1 is KGHPV, CDR2 FQNQEV, per germline (reference sequence). The CDR3 covers 14 residues. The junction had 2 bases not matched to a gene; V was cut back by 3 bases and J by 5 bases. Full variable domain (rest looked up from reference TRBV26 and TRBJ2-7): NSKVIQTPRYLVKGQGQKAKMRCIPEKGHPVVFWYQQNKNNEFKFLINFQNQEVLQQIDMTEKRFSAECPSNSPCSLEIQSSEAGDSALYLCASSLRDRGHEQYFGPGTRLTVL.

As concerns this clone: Each gene name is a mouse one. The read ends 1 residue early relative to the CDR3; the germline J gene fills the gap. This rearrangement joins TRBV3 to TRBJ1-1; tentatively, D is TRBD1 (6 bases). The germline CDR1 and CDR2 sequences are SNHLY and FYNGKV (reference sequence). V lost 4 bases, J lost 0 bases, and 6 bases lay in between. The CDR3 covers 13 residues. CDR3 sequence reads: CASSWTANTEVFF. The part of the CDR3 DNA that was read is TGTGCCAGCAGCTGGACAGCAAACACAGAAGTCTTC.

In the case of this clone: Gene labels here are mouse ones. The read finishes 1 residue shy of the CDR3 end, and the germline J gene is used to complete it. The genes are TRBV15 and TRBJ2-2, with a possible D match to TRBD2 (6 bases). The germline V gene has CDR1 SGHND and CDR2 FRSKSL. The V gene lost 3 bases and the J gene lost 0 bases, with 8 bases spanning the gap. This CDR3 is 15 amino acids long. CDR3 loop: CASSFWGANTGQLYF. CDR3 DNA, as far as it was read: TGTGCCAGCAGTTTCTGGGGTGCAAACACCGGGCAGCTCTAC.

This clone was recorded only once. Gene names are the mouse ones. The CDR3 end falls 1 residue outside the read, so it is completed with the germline J gene. This rearrangement joins TRBV26 to TRBJ2-7; D is tentatively TRBD1 or TRBD2 (5 bases each). Trimming cost V 2 bases and J 5 bases, with 13 bases left between them. CDR1 and CDR2 (germline): KGHPV, FQNQEV (reference sequence). The CDR3 is 14 amino acids. The CDR3 protein is CASSLGAGGNEQYF. The covered CDR3 bases are TGTGCCAGCAGTCTGGGGGCAGGAGGGAATGAACAGTAC.

On this clone: Germline and genes: mouse. From the germline J gene comes the end of the CDR3, since the read stops 1 residue before it. The chain uses TRBV26 and TRBJ2-2; D is ambiguous. The V gene's germline CDR1 is KGHPV and CDR2 FQNQEV (reference sequence). V was cut by 0 bases and J by 1 base, with 9 bases left in between. The CDR3 runs 16 residues. The sequenced CDR3 bases are TGTGCCAGCAGTCTGTCGGGGTGGGAAAACACCGGGCAGCTCTAC. It specifies CASSLSGWENTGQLY. Given in full, the CDR3 is CASSLSGWENTGQLYF.

On this clone: Gene and germline names: mouse. The read terminates 1 residue ahead of where the CDR3 ends, so the germline J gene completes it. The chain links TRBV26 to TRBJ2-2; 7 bases are a match to TRBD1. Germline CDR1 reads KGHPV; CDR2 reads FQNQEV (reference sequence). The CDR3 is 14 amino acids. The V segment lost 6 bases and the J segment 1 base; nucleotides outside the gene matches: 2. The sequenced part of the CDR3 DNA is TGTGCCAGCAGCCGGGACAGAAACACCGGGCAGCTCTAC. Protein product: CASSRDRNTGQLY. The entire CDR3 reads CASSRDRNTGQLYF.

Points on this clone: Genes here carry mouse names. Sequencing ends 1 residue short of the CDR3 end; the germline J gene provides the rest. V gene TRBV13-1 combines with J gene TRBJ2-7, with 11 bases fitting TRBD2. The CDR3 runs 14 residues. Germline lookup yields CDR1 NSHNY and CDR2 SYGAGN. The ends lost 5 bases at V and 4 bases at J; junction bases unmatched: 5. Here the CDR3 reads CASSLRDWGYEQYF. The sequenced part of the CDR3 DNA is TGTGCCAGCAGCCTCCGGGACTGGGGGTATGAACAGTAC.

In the case of this clone: Genes and germline come from the mouse. The DNA ends 1 residue before the CDR3 does, and the rest of the CDR3 is filled in from the germline J gene. This chain joins TRBV31 and TRBJ2-1; 9 bases agree with TRBD2. Germline CDR1 and CDR2: GKSSPN and SITVG. The CDR3 extends over 15 amino acids. J gave up 3 bases and V 0 bases, and 3 bases lay outside the gene matches. The CDR3 loop is CAWSLGTGSYAEQFF. The CDR3 DNA, read in part, is TGTGCCTGGAGTCTAGGGACTGGGAGCTATGCTGAGCAGTTC.

Concerning this clone: The genes are named according to mouse. The read comes to an end 1 residue before the CDR3 does, leaving the germline J gene to fill in the end. The rearrangement links TRBV26 to TRBJ2-5, with D possibly TRBD2 on 7 matching bases. V lost 2 bases and J 3 bases, leaving 12 bases between the germline ends. Germline V gives CDR1 KGHPV, CDR2 FQNQEV (reference sequence). The CDR3 runs to 15 residues. CDR3 in amino acids: CASSLRGAGQDTQYF. CDR3 DNA (partial): TGTGCCAGCAGTCTGCGGGGGGCCGGGCAAGACACCCAGTAC.

A note on this clone: Gene names follow the mouse nomenclature. The missing CDR3 end, 1 residue past where the read stops, is filled in from the germline J gene. The genes are TRBV15 and TRBJ1-1; a weak D match, TRBD1 (6 bases). Germline V lookup: CDR1 SGHND, CDR2 FRSKSL. V was pared by 4 bases and J by 6 bases, with 6 bases between. The CDR3 spans 11 residues. CDR3 loop: CASSSGAEVFF. Incomplete CDR3 DNA: TGTGCCAGCAGTTCAGGGGCAGAAGTCTTC. Full variable domain (missing parts from reference TRBV15 and TRBJ1-1): DAGVTQTPRHEVAEKGQTIILKCEPVSGHNDLFWYRQTKIQGLELLSYFRSKSLMEDGGAFKDRFKAEMLNSSFSTLKIQPTEPKDSAVYLCASSSGAEVFFGKGTRLTVV.

In regard to this clone: Mouse gene names apply. The read gets to within 1 residue of the CDR3 end, and the germline J gene fills in the rest. This rearrangement joins TRBV26 to TRBJ1-4; no definite D call. The CDR3 contains 13 residues. V was shortened by 2 bases and J by 4 bases, with 5 bases between the two germline ends. Germline assignment: CDR1 KGHPV and CDR2 FQNQEV (reference sequence). The CDR3 is CASSLTSNERLFF. CDR3 DNA (partial): TGTGCCAGCAGTCTGACCAGCAACGAAAGATTATTT.

Turning to this clone: Gene labels here are mouse ones. The read is 1 residue too short to cover the CDR3 end, so that end is filled in from the germline J gene. The chain couples TRBV13-3 to TRBJ2-4, with a weak D call TRBD1 (6 bases). The length of the CDR3 is 15 residues. Trimming removed 0 bases from V and 0 bases from J, with 8 bases in between. Germline CDR1 is NNHDY and CDR2 is SYVADS. Partial CDR3 DNA: TGTGCCAGCAGTGATGACAGGGCTAGTCAAAACACCTTGTAC. Protein product: CASSDDRASQNTLY. The whole CDR3 sequence reads CASSDDRASQNTLYF.

Note on this clone: Mouse gene names and germline throughout. The read ends 1 residue early relative to the CDR3; the germline J gene fills the gap. The J gene is TRBJ2-3, the V gene TRBV26; D is uncertain. The CDR3 runs 12 residues. Germline-derived CDR1 and CDR2 are KGHPV and FQNQEV (reference sequence). The V and J ends lost 6 bases and 0 bases respectively, with 4 bases between them. The CDR3 DNA, read in part, is TGTGCCAGCAGGGACAGTGCAGAAACGCTGTAT. This sequence encodes CASRDSAETLY. The whole CDR3 reads CASRDSAETLYF. The complete variable domain, with remaining parts taken from reference TRBV26 and TRBJ2-3, reads NSKVIQTPRYLVKGQGQKAKMRCIPEKGHPVVFWYQQNKNNEFKFLINFQNQEVLQQIDMTEKRFSAECPSNSPCSLEIQSSEAGDSALYLCASRDSAETLYFGSGTRLTVL.

As regards this clone: Mouse gene names and germline throughout. Sequencing ends 1 residue short of the CDR3 end; the germline J gene provides the rest. The V gene is TRBV3, the J gene TRBJ1-2, with 8 bases lining up with TRBD1. The trim removed 5 bases at V and 0 bases at J, leaving 5 bases unmatched. The CDR3 runs to 15 residues. The germline V gene encodes CDR1 SNHLY and CDR2 FYNGKV (reference sequence). The CDR3 DNA, read in part, is TGTGCCAGCAGCCTCAGGGGGCTTCCAAACTCCGACTACACC. Translation gives CASSLRGLPNSDYT. The CDR3, in full, reads CASSLRGLPNSDYTF. The full variable domain, with the rest looked up from reference TRBV3 and TRBJ1-2, is GPKVLQIPSHQIIDMGQMVTLNCDPVSNHLYFYWYKQILGQQMEFLVNFYNGKVMEKSKLFKDQFSVERPDGSYFTLKIQPTALEDSAVYFCASSLRGLPNSDYTFGSGTRLLVI.

This clone rates as medium-sized. Mouse germline and gene names are used. The CDR3 here is CASSPGQNSGNTLYF. CDR3 DNA (partial): TGTGCCAGCAGTCCGGGACAGAATTCTGGAAATACGCTCTAT. V and J are TRBV26 and TRBJ1-3, with 7 bases fitting TRBD1. The read ends 1 residue shy of where the CDR3 ends; the end is completed using the germline J gene. Germline V CDR1 and CDR2: KGHPV, FQNQEV (reference sequence). The V and J ends lost 4 bases and 0 bases, in that order; junction bases with no gene match: 3. The CDR3 is made up of 15 amino acids. The variable domain in full, completed from reference TRBV26 and TRBJ1-3, reads NSKVIQTPRYLVKGQGQKAKMRCIPEKGHPVVFWYQQNKNNEFKFLINFQNQEVLQQIDMTEKRFSAECPSNSPCSLEIQSSEAGDSALYLCASSPGQNSGNTLYFGEGSRLIVV.

This clone is categorized as medium-sized. The listed genes are named as in mouse. The sequenced CDR3 bases are TGTGCCAGCAGTGCCCCCCGGAAAAACACCGGGCAGCTCTAC. It is translated as CASSAPRKNTGQLY. The whole CDR3 region reads CASSAPRKNTGQLYF. The chain joins TRBV13-1 to TRBJ2-2; D unresolved. The read terminates 1 residue ahead of where the CDR3 ends, so the germline J gene completes it. Trimming left V 3 bases short and J 1 base short, with 10 bases between. The CDR3 has 15 amino acids. The germline V gene has CDR1 NSHNY and CDR2 SYGAGN.

Comment on this clone: The listed genes are named as in mouse. The read finishes 1 residue shy of the CDR3 end, and the germline J gene is used to complete it. The V call is TRBV17, the J call TRBJ2-1; no clear D gene. The V end was cut by 1 base, the J end by 1 base, with 8 bases between. The CDR3 loop spans 15 amino acids. CDR1 is MNHDT, CDR2 YYDKIL, per germline. The sequenced CDR3 bases are TGTGCTAGCAGTAGAGTTACCGAAAACTATGCTGAGCAGTTC. Its translation: CASSRVTENYAEQF. The whole CDR3 sequence reads CASSRVTENYAEQFF.

By proportion, this clone is medium-sized. The gene symbols are mouse symbols. The CDR3 goes on 1 residue after the read ends, and that part is filled in from the germline J gene. V and J are TRBV3 and TRBJ2-4, with a tentative D call TRBD1 (5 bases). V was cut by 5 bases and J by 4 bases, with 7 bases left in between. CDR1 SNHLY and CDR2 FYNGKV come from the germline V gene (reference sequence). This CDR3 region has 12 residues. The sequenced part of the CDR3 DNA is TGTGCCAGCAGCCTCAGGGAAAACACCTTGTAC. As protein: CASSLRENTLY. The CDR3 in full is CASSLRENTLYF.

This clone was observed a handful of times. Gene names follow the mouse nomenclature. Partial CDR3 DNA: TGTGCCAGCTCTCGGGACATCAAAAACACCTTGTAC. The encoded protein is CASSRDIKNTLY. The whole CDR3 sequence is CASSRDIKNTLYF. The rearrangement uses TRBV12-1 and TRBJ2-4; a possible D gene is TRBD1 (6 bases). The read falls 1 residue short of the CDR3 end, and the missing part is taken from the germline J gene. Germline V gene lookup returns CDR1 SGHSN and CDR2 HYEKVE. The CDR3 extends over 13 amino acids. The V end was cut by 2 bases, the J end by 4 bases, with 9 bases between.

Turning to this clone: Gene names refer to mouse genes. The read gets to within 1 residue of the CDR3 end, and the germline J gene fills in the rest. The chain recombines TRBV13-2 with TRBJ1-1; D unresolved. Trimming removed 1 base at V and 6 bases at J, with 10 bases between. This CDR3 region has 13 residues. Germline CDR1 reads NNHNN; CDR2 reads SYGAGS (reference sequence). CDR3 loop: CASGDREGSEVFF. CDR3 DNA (partial): TGTGCCAGCGGTGATAGAGAGGGTTCAGAAGTCTTC.